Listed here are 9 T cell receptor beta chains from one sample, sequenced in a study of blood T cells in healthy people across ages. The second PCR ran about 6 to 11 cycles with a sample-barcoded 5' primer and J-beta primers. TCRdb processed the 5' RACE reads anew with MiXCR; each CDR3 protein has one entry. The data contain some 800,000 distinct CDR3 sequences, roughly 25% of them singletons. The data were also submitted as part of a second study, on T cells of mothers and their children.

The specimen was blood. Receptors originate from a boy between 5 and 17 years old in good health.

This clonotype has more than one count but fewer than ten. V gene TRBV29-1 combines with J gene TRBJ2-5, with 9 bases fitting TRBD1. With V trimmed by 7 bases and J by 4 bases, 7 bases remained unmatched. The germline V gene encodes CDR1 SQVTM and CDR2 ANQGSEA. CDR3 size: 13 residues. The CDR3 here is CSAEGQGPETQYF. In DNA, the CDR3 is TGCAGCGCTGAGGGACAGGGACCAGAGACCCAGTACTTC. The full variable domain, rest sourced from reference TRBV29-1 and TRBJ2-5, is SAVISQKPSRDICQRGTSLTIQCQVDSQVTMMFWYRQQPGQSLTLIATANQGSEATYESGFVIDKFPISRPNLTFSTLTVSNMSPEDSSIYLCSAEGQGPETQYFGPGTRLLVL.

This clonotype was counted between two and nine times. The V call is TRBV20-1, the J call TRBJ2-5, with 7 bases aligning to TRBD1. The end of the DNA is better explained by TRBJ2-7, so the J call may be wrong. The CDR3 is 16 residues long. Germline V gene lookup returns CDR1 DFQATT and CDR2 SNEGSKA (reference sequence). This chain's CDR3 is CSARDTGQTITYEQYF. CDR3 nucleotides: TGCAGTGCTAGAGATACGGGACAGACGATTACCTACGAGCAGTACTTC.

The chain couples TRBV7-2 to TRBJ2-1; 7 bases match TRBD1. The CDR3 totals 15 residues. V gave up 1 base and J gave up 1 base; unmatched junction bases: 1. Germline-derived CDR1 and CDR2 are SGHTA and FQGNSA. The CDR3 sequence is CASSLEQGSYNEQFF. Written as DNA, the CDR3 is TGTGCCAGCAGCTTAGAACAGGGGTCCTACAATGAGCAGTTCTTC.

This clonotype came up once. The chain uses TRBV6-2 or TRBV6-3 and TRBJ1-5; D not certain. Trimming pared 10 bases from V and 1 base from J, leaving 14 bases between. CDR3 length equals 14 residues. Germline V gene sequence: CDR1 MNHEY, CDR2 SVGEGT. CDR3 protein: CATTEDYSNQPQHF. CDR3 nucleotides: TGTGCCACGACGGAGGACTACAGCAATCAGCCCCAGCATTTT.

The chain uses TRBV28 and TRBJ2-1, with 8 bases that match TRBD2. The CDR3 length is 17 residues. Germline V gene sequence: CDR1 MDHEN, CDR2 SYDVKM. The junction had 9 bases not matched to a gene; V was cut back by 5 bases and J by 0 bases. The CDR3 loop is CASSGLAGMSSYNEQFF. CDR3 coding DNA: TGTGCCAGCAGTGGCCTAGCGGGCATGAGCTCCTACAATGAGCAGTTCTTC.

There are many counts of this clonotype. Written as DNA, the CDR3 is TGTGCCAGCAGCTTAGTTGGGCTAACTAATGAAAAACTGTTTTTT. Protein sequence: CASSLVGLTNEKLFF. The rearrangement links TRBV7-2 to TRBJ1-4; D is unresolved. Trimming removed 1 base from V and 1 base from J, with 7 bases in between. Germline CDR1 is SGHTA and CDR2 is FQGNSA. The CDR3 spans 15 residues.

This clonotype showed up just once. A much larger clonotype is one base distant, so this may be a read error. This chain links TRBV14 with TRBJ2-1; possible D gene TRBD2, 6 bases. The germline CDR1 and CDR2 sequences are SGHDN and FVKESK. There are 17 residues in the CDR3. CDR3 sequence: CASSQHAGSSSHNEQFF. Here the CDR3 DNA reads TGTGCCAGCAGCCAACACGCGGGGTCGAGCTCCCACAATGAGCAGTTCTTC.

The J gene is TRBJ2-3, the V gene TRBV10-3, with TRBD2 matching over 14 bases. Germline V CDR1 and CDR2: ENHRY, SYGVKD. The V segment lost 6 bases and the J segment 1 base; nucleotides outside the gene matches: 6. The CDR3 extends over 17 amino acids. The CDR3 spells CAISLTTSGGGTDTQYF. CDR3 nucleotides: TGTGCCATCAGCCTGACGACTAGCGGGGGGGGCACAGATACGCAGTATTTT.

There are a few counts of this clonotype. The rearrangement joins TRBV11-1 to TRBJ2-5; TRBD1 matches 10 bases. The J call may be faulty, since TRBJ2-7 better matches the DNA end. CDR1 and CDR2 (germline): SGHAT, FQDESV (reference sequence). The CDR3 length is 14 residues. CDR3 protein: CASSYLDRGREQYF. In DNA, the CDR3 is TGTGCCAGCAGCTACCTCGACAGGGGGCGCGAGCAGTACTTC.